Each of the 26 T cell receptor beta chains below was sequenced from the same sample in a study of T cells expressing NK-cell markers (dated by TCRdb to between 2020 and 2021). Library generation was performed with 5' RACE. The reads were generated on an Illumina HiSeq 2000. TCRdb reprocessed the reads; each CDR3 protein sequence makes one entry, and DNA is unavailable. For this sample, the table gives approximately 440,000 distinct CDR3 sequences. The ten most abundant clones make up 1.4% to 1.5% of the sample. Material: blood T cells: a sorted CD56 or NKG2C T cell subset, CD4+ or CD8+ T cells, or bulk PBMC T cells (not recorded which). These receptors all stem from a woman between 45 and 65 years old in good health. Donor details come from another sample of the same person, matched by shared clones.

The chain recombines TRBV10-1 with TRBJ2-1; TCRdb returns TRBD2, unconfirmable since there is no DNA. The CDR3 has 17 amino acids. The V gene's germline CDR1 is WNHNN and CDR2 SYGVQD (reference sequence). CDR3 protein: CASQGLAGGPSENEQFF.

This rearrangement joins TRBV12-3 or TRBV12-4 to TRBJ2-2. The CDR3 totals 15 residues. The CDR3 region is CASSLLVKNTGELFF.

This chain links TRBV11-3 with TRBJ2-7. The germline gives CDR1 SGHNT, CDR2 YENEEA. The CDR3 sequence is 14 residues long. CDR3 residues: CASSLKPWDYEQYF.

V and J are TRBV15 and TRBJ2-4; the TCRdb D gene call, TRBD1, has no DNA to confirm it. Germline-derived CDR1 and CDR2 are LNHNV and YYDKDF (reference sequence). CDR3 length: 19 amino acids. The CDR3: CATSRDHPGTGVAKNIQYF.

V and J are TRBV4-1 and TRBJ1-1; TCRdb's D gene call, TRBD1, goes unchecked for lack of DNA. CDR3 size: 13 residues. The germline V gene has CDR1 MGHRA and CDR2 YSYEKL. The CDR3 is CATAGGRDTEAFF.

The V gene is TRBV6-5, the J gene TRBJ2-2; TCRdb's D call of TRBD1 is untestable without DNA. This CDR3 comprises 12 residues. Germline V gene lookup returns CDR1 MNHEY and CDR2 SVGAGI. CDR3: CATRRGSGELFF.

The V call is TRBV6-5, the J call TRBJ2-6; TCRdb lists TRBD2, though no DNA is available to test this call. The CDR3 sequence is 18 residues long. The germline V gene has CDR1 MNHEY and CDR2 SVGAGI. This chain's CDR3 is CASSYRASGRAGANVLTF.

The chain has TRBV20-1 and TRBJ1-4. The CDR3 has 12 residues. Germline CDR1 and CDR2: DFQATT and SNEGSKA (reference sequence). The chain's CDR3 is CSARAQDEKLFF.

The V call is TRBV5-4, the J call TRBJ2-1; TCRdb returns TRBD2, unconfirmable since there is no DNA. Germline V gene sequence: CDR1 SGHNT, CDR2 YYREEE (reference sequence). CDR3 length: 16 amino acids. CDR3 sequence reads: CASSLPVGRGENEQFF.

The V call is TRBV10-3, the J call TRBJ2-1; TCRdb picks TRBD2, but there is no DNA to check that call. The germline V gene has CDR1 ENHRY and CDR2 SYGVKD. The length of the CDR3 is 18 residues. This chain's CDR3 is CAISESGAGGPSYNEQFF.

The rearrangement joins TRBV11-2 to TRBJ2-5; the D gene TCRdb calls, TRBD2, cannot be checked with no DNA. The length of the CDR3 is 15 residues. Looked up from germline, CDR1 is SGHAT and CDR2 is FQNNGV. This CDR3 is CASSPKRSGGETQYF.

The V gene is TRBV11-2, the J gene TRBJ1-1; TCRdb gives TRBD1 as the D gene, but with no DNA this cannot be confirmed. The CDR3 is 14 amino acids. CDR1 is SGHAT and CDR2 is FQNNGV in the germline V gene. CDR3 sequence reads: CASSPGGGLTEAFF.

The chain links TRBV24-1 to TRBJ2-4; TCRdb gives TRBD2 as the D gene, but with no DNA this cannot be confirmed. The CDR3 contains 17 residues. Germline CDR1 and CDR2: KGHDR and SFDVKD. The CDR3 loop is CATSDSRGAVAKNIQYF.

J is TRBJ2-1 and V is TRBV5-5. The CDR3 runs to 15 residues. Germline loops: CDR1 SGHKS, CDR2 YYEKEE (reference sequence). CDR3 in amino acids: CASSLDRVSYNEQFF.

V usage is TRBV5-6 and J usage is TRBJ2-3; TCRdb selects TRBD2, and the lack of DNA leaves this call unchecked. Germline CDR1 and CDR2: SGHDT and YYEEEE. This CDR3 contains 13 residues. CDR3 protein: CASSFTSVDTQYF.

The chain couples TRBV6-5 to TRBJ2-1; there is no DNA to check the TCRdb D call of TRBD1. The CDR3 totals 14 residues. CDR1 and CDR2 (germline): MNHEY, SVGAGI. The CDR3 loop is CASSYDSNYNEQFF.

The CDR3 here is CASSLRRGQDNYEQYF. The chain carries TRBV6-5 and TRBJ2-7; TCRdb picks TRBD1, but there is no DNA to check that call. The V gene's germline CDR1 is MNHEY and CDR2 SVGAGI. CDR3 length: 16 residues.

This chain joins TRBV7-9 and TRBJ2-2; TCRdb indicates TRBD2, and absent DNA this call remains unverified. Per germline, CDR1 SEHNR and CDR2 FQNEAQ (reference sequence). CDR3 length: 17 amino acids. The chain's CDR3 is CASRPPLRGSNTGELFF.

J is TRBJ1-3 and V is TRBV29-1; TCRdb designates TRBD1, a call that cannot be tested without DNA. Germline V gene lookup returns CDR1 SQVTM and CDR2 ANQGSEA. The CDR3 loop spans 12 amino acids. CDR3 residues: CSVGQGKNTIYF.

CDR3 sequence reads: CASSLAGQGRYNEQFF. J is TRBJ2-1 and V is TRBV7-9; TCRdb lists TRBD1, though no DNA is available to test this call. The germline V gene encodes CDR1 SEHNR and CDR2 FQNEAQ (reference sequence). The CDR3 contains 16 residues.

V gene TRBV5-5 combines with J gene TRBJ2-1; there is no DNA to check the TCRdb D call of TRBD1. The CDR3 sequence is 15 residues long. The germline V gene encodes CDR1 SGHKS and CDR2 YYEKEE (reference sequence). CDR3 region: CASSLRDRGDNEQFF.

This rearrangement joins TRBV12-3 or TRBV12-4 to TRBJ2-1; the D call from TCRdb, TRBD2, cannot be confirmed without DNA. CDR3 length equals 16 residues. CDR3 sequence: CASSLLLAGSYNEQFF.

The chain couples TRBV5-1 to TRBJ2-7. The germline V gene encodes CDR1 SGHRS and CDR2 YFSETQ. The length of the CDR3 is 13 residues. CDR3 residues: CASRRGASYEQYF.

The chain uses TRBV3-1 and TRBJ2-4. The CDR3 consists of 12 residues. Germline assignment: CDR1 LGHDT and CDR2 YNNKEL (reference sequence). The chain's CDR3 is CASSQAWDIQYF.

This chain uses TRBV12-5 with TRBJ2-5; lacking DNA, the TRBD2 call made by TCRdb goes unchecked. This CDR3 has 16 amino acids. Germline V gene sequence: CDR1 LGHNT, CDR2 FRNRAP. The CDR3 here is CASGPGLAGVGETQYF.

The chain joins TRBV12-3 or TRBV12-4 to TRBJ2-1. The CDR3 spans 13 residues. CDR3 region: CASSLRANNEQFF.